This TCR beta chain was profiled in a study of blood T cell repertoires in COVID-19. Overall study: From the United States, Italy and Spain came samples of acute and convalescent COVID-19. From T cells, B-cell-depleted T cells, or PBMCs came the material, which was cDNA or gDNA.

Original analysis: Reference gene primer amplification yielded estimated nucleated cell counts. Data came from immunoSEQ multiplex PCR; TCRdb stores just in-frame clones and leaves some out. D and trimming come from the DNA, and the V and J calls and clone size come from that table. The table shows 35,000 to 50,000 clones, with 76% occurring only once. Between the trimmed V and J ends, which lost 6 bases and 2 bases, there was a span of 10 bases. This CDR3 is built from 13 residues. The germline V gene encodes CDR1 KGHSH and CDR2 LQKENI. The specimen sequenced was peripheral blood. This chain connects TRBV18 to TRBJ2-5; D not certain. The TCR was taken from a man between 65 and 85 years old with active or convalescent COVID-19. This CDR3 is CASSLGQQETQYF. CDR3 sequence (DNA): TGTGCCAGCTCCTTGGGCCAACAAGAGACCCAGTACTTC.